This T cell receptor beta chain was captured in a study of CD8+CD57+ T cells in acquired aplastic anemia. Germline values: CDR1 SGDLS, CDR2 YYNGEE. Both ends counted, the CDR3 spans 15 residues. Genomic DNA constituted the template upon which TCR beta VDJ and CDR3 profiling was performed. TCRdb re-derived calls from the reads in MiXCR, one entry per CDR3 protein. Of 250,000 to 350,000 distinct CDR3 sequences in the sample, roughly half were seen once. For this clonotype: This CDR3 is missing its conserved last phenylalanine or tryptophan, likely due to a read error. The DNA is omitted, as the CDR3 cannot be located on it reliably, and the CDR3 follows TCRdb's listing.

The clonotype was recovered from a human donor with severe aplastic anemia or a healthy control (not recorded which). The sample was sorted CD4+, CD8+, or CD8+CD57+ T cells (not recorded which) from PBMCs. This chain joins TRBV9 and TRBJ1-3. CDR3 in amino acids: CASSAPRGRGPHANT.